Listed below are T cell receptor beta chains from one sample, sequenced in a study of T cell repertoires in cytomegalovirus infection. MiXCR was run by TCRdb on the reads, yielding one entry per CDR3 protein. Here the sample spans roughly 320,000 distinct CDR3 sequences, 9.6% being singletons. The specimen sequenced was PBMCs. Every receptor here comes from a human donor in good health (CMV status not recorded). Some clones in this sample may be carry-over from other donors' samples. Each CDR3 is given with its conserved first and last residue. The D gene is left open where the match is weak. Some rows mark clone size as missing; the rest say once, few, many or name a class of expanded clone.

size: many
V: TRBV7-6
J: TRBJ2-3
D: NA
CDR3: CASSAQLDTQYF
DNA: TGTGCCAGCAGCGCCCAGCTAGATACGCAGTATTTT

size: many
V: TRBV24-1
J: TRBJ2-3
D: NA
CDR3: CATSDPGGASTDTQYF
DNA: TGTGCCACCAGTGACCCCGGCGGCGCCAGCACAGATACGCAGTATTTT

size: many
V: TRBV7-9
J: TRBJ1-5
D: NA
CDR3: CASSSSDSSNQPQHF
DNA: TGTGCCAGCAGCTCATCAGACAGCAGTAATCAGCCCCAGCATTTT

size: few
V: TRBV28
J: TRBJ1-1
D: NA
CDR3: CASSFRGRGKVNTEAFF
DNA: TGTGCCAGCAGTTTTCGGGGACGGGGAAAAGTTAACACTGAAGCTTTCTTT

size: many
V: TRBV28
J: TRBJ2-7
D: NA
CDR3: CASSFTVSWGSYEQYF
DNA: TGTGCCAGCAGTTTTACGGTTAGTTGGGGCTCCTACGAGCAGTACTTC

size: many
V: TRBV6-2/TRBV6-3
J: TRBJ1-5
D: NA
CDR3: CASSPLQGFRQPQHF
DNA: TGTGCCAGCAGCCCCCTCCAGGGATTTCGGCAGCCCCAGCATTTT

size: many
V: TRBV6-5
J: TRBJ2-2
D: NA
CDR3: CASSYFAQRARRDTGELFF
DNA: TGTGCCAGCAGTTACTTCGCCCAGAGAGCCAGGAGGGACACCGGGGAGCTGTTTTTT

size: many
V: TRBV7-8
J: TRBJ1-6
D: NA
CDR3: CASSLPGHDSPLHF
DNA: TGTGCCAGCAGCTTACCGGGGCATGATTCACCCCTCCACTTT

size: many
V: TRBV5-6
J: TRBJ2-1
D: NA
CDR3: CASSSPTGYVTVGNEQFF
DNA: TGTGCCAGCAGCTCCCCGACAGGCTATGTGACGGTTGGCAATGAGCAGTTCTTC

size: NA
V: TRBV3-1
J: TRBJ2-7
D: TRBD1
CDR3: CASSQGGRDRRRYEQYF
DNA: TGTGCCAGCAGCCAAGGGGGCCGGGACAGAAGACGCTACGAGCAGTACTTC

size: many
V: TRBV6-2/TRBV6-3
J: TRBJ1-1
D: NA
CDR3: CASSYTPPIAEAFF
DNA: TGTGCCAGCAGTTACACTCCCCCAATAGCTGAAGCTTTCTTT

size: NA
V: TRBV20-1
J: TRBJ1-4
D: NA
CDR3: CSARTENEKLFF
DNA: TGCAGTGCCCGGACGGAGAATGAAAAACTGTTTTTT

size: many
V: TRBV10-3
J: TRBJ2-3
D: NA
CDR3: CAISGEDLIYPRGTDTQYF
DNA: TGTGCCATCAGCGGGGAGGACCTAATCTACCCACGGGGCACAGATACGCAGTATTTT

size: many
V: TRBV6-2/TRBV6-3
J: TRBJ1-5
D: NA
CDR3: CASSPTASSNQPQHF
DNA: TGTGCCAGCAGCCCGACTGCCTCTAGCAATCAGCCCCAGCATTTT

size: few
V: TRBV20-1
J: TRBJ2-7
D: NA
CDR3: CSVATGGLYEQYF
DNA: TGCAGTGTTGCGACAGGAGGACTTTACGAGCAGTACTTC

size: few
V: TRBV20-1
J: TRBJ2-1
D: NA
CDR3: CSARVELEDSYNEQFF
DNA: TGCAGTGCTAGAGTTGAACTGGAGGACAGCTACAATGAGCAGTTCTTC

size: NA
V: TRBV4-1
J: TRBJ1-1
D: NA
CDR3: CASSRTPDKNTEAFF
DNA: TGCGCCAGCAGCCGGACTCCTGACAAGAACACTGAAGCTTTCTTT

size: many
V: TRBV7-6
J: TRBJ1-1
D: NA
CDR3: CASSFGAGENTEAFF
DNA: TGTGCCAGCAGCTTCGGGGCAGGTGAAAACACTGAAGCTTTCTTT

size: few
V: TRBV20-1
J: TRBJ2-7
D: NA
CDR3: CSARGWLQGDEQYF
DNA: TGCAGTGCTAGAGGGTGGTTACAGGGAGACGAGCAGTACTTC

size: few
V: TRBV29-1
J: TRBJ1-4
D: TRBD1
CDR3: CSVGQGGGEKLFF
DNA: TGCAGCGTGGGACAGGGAGGGGGTGAAAAACTGTTTTTT

size: many
V: TRBV7-2
J: TRBJ2-3
D: NA
CDR3: CASSLGTSPVATQYF
DNA: TGTGCCAGCAGCCTCGGGACATCTCCAGTCGCGACGCAGTATTTT

size: many
V: TRBV19
J: TRBJ2-2
D: NA
CDR3: CASKEPGELFF
DNA: TGTGCCAGCAAAGAACCCGGGGAGCTGTTTTTT

size: NA
V: TRBV29-1
J: TRBJ2-1
D: NA
CDR3: CSVDPLHPSNEQFF
DNA: TGCAGCGTTGATCCACTTCACCCTTCCAATGAGCAGTTCTTC

size: many
V: TRBV6-4
J: TRBJ2-1
D: NA
CDR3: CASTPERLLSSYNEQFF
DNA: TGTGCCAGCACCCCGGAGAGGCTTCTGAGCTCCTACAATGAGCAGTTCTTC

size: many
V: TRBV25-1
J: TRBJ2-1
D: TRBD2
CDR3: CASSPPGTSGNEQFF
DNA: TGTGCCAGCAGTCCCCCCGGGACTAGCGGGAATGAGCAGTTCTTC

size: many
V: TRBV20-1
J: TRBJ1-5
D: TRBD1
CDR3: CSARGWQGANQPQHF
DNA: TGCAGTGCTAGAGGGTGGCAGGGGGCAAATCAGCCCCAGCATTTT

size: many
V: TRBV24-1
J: TRBJ2-3
D: NA
CDR3: CATRGAATDTQYF
DNA: TGTGCCACCCGGGGGGCAGCAACAGATACGCAGTATTTT

size: many
V: TRBV7-2
J: TRBJ1-2
D: NA
CDR3: CASSLVGIPGGYTF
DNA: TGTGCCAGCAGCTTAGTGGGCATCCCGGGGGGCTACACCTTC

size: many
V: TRBV7-2
J: TRBJ1-1
D: NA
CDR3: CASRSTGGGYMNTEAFF
DNA: TGTGCCAGCAGATCCACTGGGGGCGGATATATGAACACTGAAGCTTTCTTT

size: NA
V: TRBV27
J: TRBJ2-7
D: TRBD2
CDR3: CASSSGTSGIYEQYF
DNA: TGTGCCAGCAGTTCCGGGACCAGCGGGATCTACGAGCAGTACTTC

size: many
V: TRBV2
J: TRBJ2-2
D: NA
CDR3: CATRPGGGELFF
DNA: TGTGCCACCCGACCCGGCGGCGGGGAGCTGTTTTTT

size: many
V: TRBV20-1
J: TRBJ2-1
D: NA
CDR3: CSVTSGGLPYNEQFF
DNA: TGCAGTGTTACCTCCGGGGGGCTTCCCTACAATGAGCAGTTCTTC

size: NA
V: TRBV28
J: TRBJ1-2
D: NA
CDR3: CASRERGRELGYTF
DNA: TGTGCCAGCAGAGAACGAGGCAGGGAGTTAGGCTACACCTTC

size: many
V: TRBV7-8
J: TRBJ2-2
D: TRBD2
CDR3: CASSLGGSGGVNTGELFF
DNA: TGTGCCAGCAGCTTAGGGGGTAGCGGGGGGGTTAACACCGGGGAGCTGTTTTTT

size: many
V: TRBV7-2
J: TRBJ1-5
D: NA
CDR3: CASSLVGLAQHF
DNA: TGTGCCAGCAGCTTAGTTGGATTGGCGCAGCATTTT

size: many
V: TRBV7-2
J: TRBJ2-1
D: TRBD1
CDR3: CASSLGVGTANNEQFF
DNA: TGTGCCAGCAGCTTAGGCGTCGGGACAGCCAACAATGAGCAGTTCTTC

size: few
V: TRBV6-6
J: TRBJ2-7
D: TRBD1
CDR3: CASSPLDRGDYEQYF
DNA: TGTGCCAGCAGTCCGTTGGACAGGGGGGACTACGAGCAGTACTTC

size: many
V: TRBV14
J: TRBJ2-1
D: NA
CDR3: CASSQFRADSSYNEQFF
DNA: TGTGCCAGCAGCCAATTCAGGGCTGATAGCTCCTACAATGAGCAGTTCTTC

size: many
V: TRBV28
J: TRBJ2-2
D: NA
CDR3: CASSSGLNTGELFF
DNA: TGTGCCAGCAGTTCCGGGTTGAACACCGGGGAGCTGTTTTTT

size: many
V: TRBV20-1
J: TRBJ1-5
D: TRBD1
CDR3: CSAPGQGRGQPQHF
DNA: TGCAGTGCTCCCGGACAGGGCCGTGGGCAGCCCCAGCATTTT

size: NA
V: TRBV20-1
J: TRBJ1-1
D: TRBD1
CDR3: CSARAPGQLEAFF
DNA: TGCAGTGCCAGAGCACCGGGACAGCTAGAAGCTTTCTTT

size: NA
V: TRBV28
J: TRBJ2-5
D: NA
CDR3: CASLSVSGTQYF
DNA: TGTGCCAGCCTATCGGTTTCCGGGACCCAGTACTTC

size: many
V: TRBV6-6
J: TRBJ2-5
D: TRBD1
CDR3: CASTSGQGQRETQYF
DNA: TGTGCCAGCACCTCCGGACAGGGGCAGCGAGAGACCCAGTACTTC

size: many
V: TRBV6-2/TRBV6-3
J: TRBJ2-1
D: TRBD2
CDR3: CASSRETSGGYNEQFF
DNA: TGTGCCAGCAGTCGAGAGACTAGCGGGGGGTACAATGAGCAGTTCTTC

size: NA
V: TRBV6-2/TRBV6-3
J: TRBJ1-1
D: TRBD1
CDR3: CASSWDRAATEAFF
DNA: TGTGCCAGCAGCTGGGACAGGGCGGCCACTGAAGCTTTCTTT